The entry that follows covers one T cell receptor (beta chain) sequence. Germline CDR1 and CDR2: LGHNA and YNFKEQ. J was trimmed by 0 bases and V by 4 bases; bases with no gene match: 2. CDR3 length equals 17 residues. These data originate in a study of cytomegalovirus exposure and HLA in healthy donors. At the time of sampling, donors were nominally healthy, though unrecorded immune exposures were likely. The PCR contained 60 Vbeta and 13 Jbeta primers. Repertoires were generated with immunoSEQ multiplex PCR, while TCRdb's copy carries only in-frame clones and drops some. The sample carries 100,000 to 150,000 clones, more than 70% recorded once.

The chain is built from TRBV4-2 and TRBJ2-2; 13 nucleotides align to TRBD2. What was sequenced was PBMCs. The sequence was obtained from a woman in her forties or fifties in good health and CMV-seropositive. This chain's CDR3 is CASSPTSGGANTGELFF. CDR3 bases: TGTGCCAGCAGCCCTACTAGCGGGGGGGCGAACACCGGGGAGCTGTTTTTT.